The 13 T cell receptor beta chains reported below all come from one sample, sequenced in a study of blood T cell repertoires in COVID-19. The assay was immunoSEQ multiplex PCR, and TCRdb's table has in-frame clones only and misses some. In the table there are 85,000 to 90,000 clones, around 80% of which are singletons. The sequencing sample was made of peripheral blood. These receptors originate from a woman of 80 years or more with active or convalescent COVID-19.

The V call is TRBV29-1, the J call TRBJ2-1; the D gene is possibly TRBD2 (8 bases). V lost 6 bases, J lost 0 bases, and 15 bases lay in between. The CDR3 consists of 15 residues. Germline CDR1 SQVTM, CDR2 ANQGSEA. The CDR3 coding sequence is TGCAGCGTCCGGGAGGGACAGACCTCCTACAATGAGCAGTTCTTC. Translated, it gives CSVREGQTSYNEQFF.

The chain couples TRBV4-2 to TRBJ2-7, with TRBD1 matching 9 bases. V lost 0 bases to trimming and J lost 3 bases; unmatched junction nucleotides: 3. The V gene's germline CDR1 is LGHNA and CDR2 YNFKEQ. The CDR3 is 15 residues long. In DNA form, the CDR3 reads TGTGCCAGCAGCCAAGAAGGGACAGGGCACTACGAGCAGTACTTC. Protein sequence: CASSQEGTGHYEQYF.

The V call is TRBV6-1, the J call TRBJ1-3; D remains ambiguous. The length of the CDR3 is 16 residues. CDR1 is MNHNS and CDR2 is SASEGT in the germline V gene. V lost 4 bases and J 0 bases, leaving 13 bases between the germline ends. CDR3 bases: TGTGCCAGCAGTGGTACAGCCCCGTTCTCTGGAAACACCATATATTTT. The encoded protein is CASSGTAPFSGNTIYF.

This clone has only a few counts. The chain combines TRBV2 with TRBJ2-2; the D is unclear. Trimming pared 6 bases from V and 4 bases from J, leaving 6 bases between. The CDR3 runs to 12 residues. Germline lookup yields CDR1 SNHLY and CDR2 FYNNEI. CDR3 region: CASRELTGELFF. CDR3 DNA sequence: TGTGCCAGCAGAGAACTCACCGGGGAGCTGTTTTTT.

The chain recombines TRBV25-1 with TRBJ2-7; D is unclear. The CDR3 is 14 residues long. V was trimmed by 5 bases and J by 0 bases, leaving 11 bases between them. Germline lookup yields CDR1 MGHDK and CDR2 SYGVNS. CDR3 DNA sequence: TGTGCCAGCAGTTTGACGGAGAGCTCCTACGAGCAGTACTTC. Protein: CASSLTESSYEQYF.

CDR3 sequence: CASQGARTEAFF. The CDR3 DNA reads TGTGCCAGCCAGGGGGCCCGGACTGAAGCTTTCTTT. This chain uses TRBV2 with TRBJ1-1; 8 bases are shared with TRBD1. CDR3 size: 12 residues. Germline V gene sequence: CDR1 SNHLY, CDR2 FYNNEI. After removal of 8 bases from V and 5 bases from J, the junction contained 4 bases not matched to a gene.

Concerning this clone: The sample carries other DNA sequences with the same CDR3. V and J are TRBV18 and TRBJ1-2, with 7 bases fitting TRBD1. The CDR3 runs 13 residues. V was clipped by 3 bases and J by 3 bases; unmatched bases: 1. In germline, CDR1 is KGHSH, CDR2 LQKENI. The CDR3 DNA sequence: TGTGCCAGCTCACCCGACAGGGACTATGGCTACACCTTC. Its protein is CASSPDRDYGYTF.

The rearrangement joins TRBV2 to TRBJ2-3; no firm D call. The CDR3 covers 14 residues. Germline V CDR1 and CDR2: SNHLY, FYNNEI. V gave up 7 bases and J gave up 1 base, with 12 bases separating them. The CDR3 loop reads CASTGWSRTDTQYF. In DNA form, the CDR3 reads TGTGCCAGCACGGGTTGGAGTCGCACAGATACGCAGTATTTT. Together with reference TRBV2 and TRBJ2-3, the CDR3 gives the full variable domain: EPEVTQTPSHQVTQMGQEVILRCVPISNHLYFYWYRQILGQKVEFLVSFYNNEISEKSEIFDDQFSVERPDGSNFTLKIRSTKLEDSAMYFCASTGWSRTDTQYFGPGTRLTVL.

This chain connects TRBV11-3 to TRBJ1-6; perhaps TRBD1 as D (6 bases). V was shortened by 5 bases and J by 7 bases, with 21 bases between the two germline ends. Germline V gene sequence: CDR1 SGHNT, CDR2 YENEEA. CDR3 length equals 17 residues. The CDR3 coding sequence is TGTGCCAGCAGCCACTGGTCCTCCACAGGGTGGAATTCACCCCTCCACTTT. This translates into CASSHWSSTGWNSPLHF.

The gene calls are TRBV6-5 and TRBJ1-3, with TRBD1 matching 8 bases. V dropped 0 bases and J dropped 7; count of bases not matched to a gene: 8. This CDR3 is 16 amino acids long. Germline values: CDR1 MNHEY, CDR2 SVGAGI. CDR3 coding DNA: TGTGCCAGCAGTTACTCCTCCGGGACAGGAGGGAACACCATATATTTT. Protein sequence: CASSYSSGTGGNTIYF.

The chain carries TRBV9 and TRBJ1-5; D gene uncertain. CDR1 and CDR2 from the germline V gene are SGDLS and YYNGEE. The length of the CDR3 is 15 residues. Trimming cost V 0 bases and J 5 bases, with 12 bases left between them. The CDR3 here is CASSVGGLSDQPQHF. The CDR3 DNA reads TGTGCCAGCAGCGTAGGCGGCCTATCGGATCAGCCCCAGCATTTT.

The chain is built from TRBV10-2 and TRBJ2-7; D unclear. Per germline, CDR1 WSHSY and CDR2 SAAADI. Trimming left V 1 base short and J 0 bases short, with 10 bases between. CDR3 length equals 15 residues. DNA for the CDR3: TGCGCCAGCAGTGAGTTGGCAGCGAGCTCCTACGAGCAGTACTTC. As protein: CASSELAASSYEQYF.

CDR3 sequence reads: CASTIVGQGISGYTF. In DNA form, the CDR3 reads TGTGCCAGCACCATTGTAGGACAGGGAATTTCTGGCTACACCTTC. The rearrangement links TRBV5-6 to TRBJ1-2; TRBD1 aligns across 8 bases. The CDR3 contains 15 residues. Germline V lookup: CDR1 SGHDT, CDR2 YYEEEE. The junction had 14 bases not matched to a gene; V was cut back by 6 bases and J by 7 bases.